Listed below are T cell receptor beta chains from one sample, sequenced in a study of cytomegalovirus exposure and HLA in healthy donors. The assay was immunoSEQ multiplex PCR, and TCRdb's table has in-frame clones only and misses some. This sample carries approximately 190,000 clones, 70% to 85% of them seen once, and the ten largest clones take 0.098%. The sample consisted of PBMCs. These receptors were taken from a boy aged 2 to 10 in good health and CMV-seronegative. Each CDR3 is given with its conserved first and last residue. The D gene is left open where the match is weak. A clone size is listed for some rows: how often the clone was seen (once, few, many), or a class if it is expanded.

d_gene: TRBD2
abundance: NA
j_gene: TRBJ2-1
v_gene: TRBV7-2
CDR3nt: TGTGCCAGCAGCTTAGCCGGGACTAGCGGGAGCAATGAGCAGTTCTTC
CDR3aa: CASSLAGTSGSNEQFF

d_gene: NA
abundance: NA
j_gene: TRBJ2-7
v_gene: TRBV18
CDR3nt: TGTGCCAGCTCACCATCCGGCCGGGTCCTATACGAGCAGTACTTC
CDR3aa: CASSPSGRVLYEQYF

d_gene: TRBD1
abundance: NA
j_gene: TRBJ2-7
v_gene: TRBV11-2
CDR3nt: TGTGCCAGCAGCTTACTCCTACAACAGGGGGACGCCTACGAGCAGTACTTC
CDR3aa: CASSLLLQQGDAYEQYF

d_gene: NA
abundance: few
j_gene: TRBJ2-1
v_gene: TRBV6-4
CDR3nt: TGTGCCAGCACAGGTTTGGTGTACAATGAGCAGTTCTTC
CDR3aa: CASTGLVYNEQFF

d_gene: TRBD1
abundance: few
j_gene: TRBJ1-2
v_gene: TRBV2
CDR3nt: TGTGCCAGCCTCTTCGGCCCGGGACAGATATTCTTC
CDR3aa: CASLFGPGQIFF

d_gene: NA
abundance: few
j_gene: TRBJ2-5
v_gene: TRBV11-2
CDR3nt: TGTGCCAGCAGCTTAGACGGCCAAGAGACCCAGTACTTC
CDR3aa: CASSLDGQETQYF

d_gene: NA
abundance: NA
j_gene: TRBJ1-6
v_gene: TRBV11-2
CDR3nt: TGTGCCAGCAGCTTAGAGAGTTTTTCACCCCTCCACTTT
CDR3aa: CASSLESFSPLHF

d_gene: TRBD1
abundance: few
j_gene: TRBJ2-7
v_gene: TRBV20-1
CDR3nt: TGCAGTGCCGGACAGGGTTACGAGCAGTACTTC
CDR3aa: CSAGQGYEQYF

d_gene: NA
abundance: NA
j_gene: TRBJ2-3
v_gene: TRBV4-2
CDR3nt: TGTGCCAGCAGCCAAGACCTGGTCCCACGCAGGAGCACAGATACGCAGTATTTT
CDR3aa: CASSQDLVPRRSTDTQYF

d_gene: TRBD1
abundance: NA
j_gene: TRBJ2-1
v_gene: TRBV9
CDR3nt: TGTGCCAGCACACGGACAGGACGTAGCTCCTACAATGAGCAGTTCTTC
CDR3aa: CASTRTGRSSYNEQFF

d_gene: NA
abundance: once
j_gene: TRBJ1-2
v_gene: TRBV29-1
CDR3nt: TGCAGCGCCGGTGGTATCTATGGCTACACCTTC
CDR3aa: CSAGGIYGYTF

d_gene: NA
abundance: NA
j_gene: TRBJ2-1
v_gene: TRBV9
CDR3nt: TGTGCCAGCAGCGTAGCTCCCAGGGGGGCGGGCAATGAGCAGTTCTTC
CDR3aa: CASSVAPRGAGNEQFF

d_gene: NA
abundance: NA
j_gene: TRBJ2-7
v_gene: TRBV5-4
CDR3nt: TGTGCCAGCAGCTTTGGGCAGAGCTCCTACGAGCAGTACTTC
CDR3aa: CASSFGQSSYEQYF

d_gene: NA
abundance: NA
j_gene: TRBJ1-1
v_gene: TRBV6-6
CDR3nt: TGTGCCAGTAGAAAAACCGGTTTATTCTTT
CDR3aa: CASRKTGLFF

d_gene: TRBD1
abundance: NA
j_gene: TRBJ2-3
v_gene: TRBV2
CDR3nt: TGTGCCAGCTCATTGGCCACAGGGGCAGATACGCAGTATTTT
CDR3aa: CASSLATGADTQYF

d_gene: NA
abundance: NA
j_gene: TRBJ1-2
v_gene: TRBV4-3
CDR3nt: TGCGCCAGCAGCCAAGGGGCAGGGTTTGGCTATGGCTACACCTTC
CDR3aa: CASSQGAGFGYGYTF

d_gene: NA
abundance: NA
j_gene: TRBJ1-5
v_gene: TRBV28
CDR3nt: TGTGCCAGCAGCCCTAAAGGAGGACGTAATCAGCCCCAGCATTTT
CDR3aa: CASSPKGGRNQPQHF

d_gene: NA
abundance: NA
j_gene: TRBJ2-6
v_gene: TRBV15
CDR3nt: TGTGCCACCGGTGACAGGCGACGATCTGGGGCCAACGTCCTGACTTTC
CDR3aa: CATGDRRRSGANVLTF

d_gene: TRBD1
abundance: few
j_gene: TRBJ2-7
v_gene: TRBV19
CDR3nt: TGTGCCAGTAGTATAGACACGGACAGGGGGCCACGGTCCTACGAGCAGTACTTC
CDR3aa: CASSIDTDRGPRSYEQYF

d_gene: NA
abundance: NA
j_gene: TRBJ2-7
v_gene: TRBV5-5
CDR3nt: TGTGCCAGCAGCTTACAGGGACCCTACGAGCAGTACTTC
CDR3aa: CASSLQGPYEQYF

d_gene: NA
abundance: NA
j_gene: TRBJ1-2
v_gene: TRBV6-5
CDR3nt: TGTGCCACCCTAGGGGGGGCGCTTGGCTACACCTTC
CDR3aa: CATLGGALGYTF

d_gene: NA
abundance: once
j_gene: TRBJ1-1
v_gene: TRBV19
CDR3nt: TGTGCCAGTAGTAATTATGACGGAGGCACTGAAGCTTTCTTT
CDR3aa: CASSNYDGGTEAFF

d_gene: NA
abundance: NA
j_gene: TRBJ1-2
v_gene: TRBV7-2
CDR3nt: TGTGCCAGCAGCTTAAGCCTTAACTATGGCTACACCTTC
CDR3aa: CASSLSLNYGYTF

d_gene: NA
abundance: NA
j_gene: TRBJ2-1
v_gene: TRBV7-9
CDR3nt: TGTGCCAGCAGGCCAGGTCCTTCCTACAATGAGCAGTTCTTC
CDR3aa: CASRPGPSYNEQFF

d_gene: NA
abundance: NA
j_gene: TRBJ1-1
v_gene: TRBV11-2
CDR3nt: TGTGCCAGCAGCTTAGTCGCGGGAGCTTTCTTT
CDR3aa: CASSLVAGAFF